This T cell receptor beta chain originates from a study of metastatic and nonmetastatic thyroid tumors. The entire patient cohort was treatment-naive prior to thyroid surgery. This clone showed up just a few times. TCRdb reprocessed the PCR reads using MiXCR. The top ten hold less than 25% of the sample, which has roughly 18,000 clones, around 30% seen once. This CDR3 spans 15 amino acids. V gave up 1 base and J gave up 4 bases; unmatched junction bases: 6. Germline V gene sequence: CDR1 SGDLS, CDR2 YYNGEE. The receptor was derived from a male donor with papillary thyroid cancer or a benign thyroid nodule (not recorded which). Some clones in this sample may be carry-over from other donors' samples. Sequencing was performed on tumor tissue. J is TRBJ2-3 and V is TRBV9; 7 bases align to TRBD2. In nucleotides, the CDR3 is TGTGCCAGCAGCGTACTGGCGGGAGCGTCAGATACGCAGTATTTT. It is translated as CASSVLAGASDTQYF.